This T cell receptor beta chain is drawn from a study of CD8+ T cells in alopecia areata (dated by TCRdb to 2016 to 2019). Background for the entire study: High-throughput TCRbeta sequencing was used to examine T cell clonal expansion in alopecia areata in both the C3H/HeJ mouse model and human patients. In humans, TCRbeta sequencing was performed on scalp tissue and on sorted CD4+ and CD8+ peripheral blood T cells from healthy controls and from patients with patchy or totalis/universalis alopecia areata. Scalp clonality was compared among normal scalp (n=4), patchy alopecia areata scalp (n=8), and alopecia totalis/universalis scalp (n=8). RNA came from the PAXgene miRNA kit for fixed scalp, the miRNeasy kit for PBMCs, and the RNeasy kit for mouse skin. TCRbeta CDR3 regions were amplified by immunoSEQ multiplex PCR with 35 Vbeta forward and 13 Jbeta reverse primers.

The paper as a whole reports these results and caveats: Lesional scalp, especially in alopecia totalis/universalis, showed higher clonality and more expanded CD8+ clones than normal scalp, suggesting antigenic drive. Unlike mouse skin, which is dominated by gammadelta T cells, normal human skin has resident alphabeta T cells that are also sequenced, and this complicates analysis of the scalp TCR repertoire. TCR sequences shared between patients were less clear than in mice, possibly partly because of HLA diversity in the patient population.

CDR1 is given as MNHEY and CDR2 as SMNVEV, both from the germline V gene (reference sequence). Measured from the cysteine to the phenylalanine, the CDR3 is 16 residues long. CDR3 DNA is the only sequence kept; it has 48 bases, read in frame from the first base. V is pared back by 2 bases and J by 2 bases, with 13 bases lying between the germline termini. After PBMCs were isolated by density centrifugation and stained for CD3, CD4 and CD8, a FACSAria was used to sort CD4+ and CD8+ T cells. Scalp biopsies and blood samples were obtained from unaffected controls. The method was the immunoSEQ multiplex PCR assay. RNA was extracted from all samples and reverse transcribed into cDNA as template for TCR sequencing. SuperScript III was used to make first-strand cDNA, primed with a 2:1 mix of oligo-dT and random hexamers. A synthetic immune receptor repertoire was used to assess amplification bias, and residual bias was removed computationally. Processing in the source paper ran as follows. Raw reads were preprocessed for error removal, and CDR3 was defined according to IMGT conventions as running from the conserved cysteine to phenylalanine. Clonality was computed as 1 minus the Shannon entropy, with the entropy normalized by log2 of the number of productive unique TCRs. Whether scalp clones were CD4 or CD8 was inferred by matching scalp TCRbeta sequences against CD4 and CD8 repertoires sorted from blood. Held by TCRdb, this immuneACCESS table contains in-frame sequences only and omits some clones. Under half of the omission traces to an unresolved V gene where checked; the cause of the rest is unknown. The D gene and trimming were derived from the DNA, and the V and J assignments and clone size from that table. Present in this sample are 200,000 or so clones, roughly 50% of which were seen just once. The top ten clones comprise roughly 5% of the sample.

As to this clone: No cognate antigen has been identified for it. No base quality information exists; no much larger clone differs at one position.

This clonotype was sampled from a human donor in good health. The V gene is TRBV27 and the J gene is TRBJ1-5; 5 matching bases give a weak D call of TRBD1. Sequencing was performed on CD8+ T cells sorted from blood. The CDR3 protein sequence reads: CASSLGSGLGNQPQHF. The bases read TGTGCCAGCAGTTTAGGTTCAGGGCTTGGCAATCAGCCCCAGCATTTT.